This T cell receptor beta chain was found in a study of cytomegalovirus exposure and HLA in healthy donors. Whole-study results and caveats: For most TCR sequences rarity was the rule, although some public TCRs occurred in many donors. Cytomegalovirus-associated status was assigned to around 160 TCR beta chains.

This clone has more than one count but fewer than ten. What it recognizes is unknown. Germline V gene lookup returns CDR1 SGHNT and CDR2 YYREEE (reference sequence). Trimming left V 4 bases short and J 0 bases short, with 8 bases between. The CDR3 contains 13 residues. Method: immunoSEQ multiplex PCR; TCRdb's copy keeps in-frame clones and lacks some. The sample lists 200,000 or so clones, 84% occurring once. The clonotype comes from a man between 18 and 29 years old in good health and CMV-seropositive. The gene calls are TRBV5-4 and TRBJ2-7; TRBD1 might be the D (6 bases). The sequenced material came from PBMCs. CDR3 bases: TGTGCCAGCAGCCAAGGGGGCTCCTACGAGCAGTACTTC. Its protein product is CASSQGGSYEQYF.